Shown below are 10 T cell receptor beta chains from a single sample sequenced in a study of tumour-infiltrating T cells in Burkitt lymphoma. Sequencing used immunoSEQ multiplex PCR; TCRdb keeps in-frame clones, though not all of them. Of about 14,000 clones in the sample, about 85% were seen once. Sequencing was carried out using tumor tissue. These receptors were collected from a human donor with diffuse large B-cell lymphoma.

The table lists this clone with a count of one. The chain combines TRBV11-2 with TRBJ2-1; 12 nucleotides agree with TRBD2. The CDR3 consists of 11 residues. V was pared by 10 bases and J by 13 bases, with 5 bases of the junction left unmatched. CDR1 SGHAT and CDR2 FQNNGV come from the germline V gene. The CDR3 loop is CAIGLAGLQFF. CDR3 sequence (DNA): TGTGCCATCGGACTAGCGGGACTTCAGTTCTTC.

This clone has a handful of counts. The rearrangement uses TRBV7-2 and TRBJ1-4; D is uncertain. V was cut by 1 base and J by 8 bases, with 8 bases left in between. Germline V gene lookup returns CDR1 SGHTA and CDR2 FQGNSA. CDR3 length: 13 residues. CDR3 DNA: TGTGCCAGCAGCTTAGTGGATCGGGAAAAACTGTTTTTT. Protein product: CASSLVDREKLFF.

This chain connects TRBV13 to TRBJ2-1; TRBD1 is a possible D gene (6 bases). CDR1 is PRHDT, CDR2 FYEKMQ, per germline (reference sequence). V dropped 6 bases and J dropped 5 bases, with 17 bases sitting between them. The CDR3 is 15 amino acids. The CDR3 here is CASRLNERTDNEQFF. The CDR3 DNA follows: TGTGCCAGCAGGCTCAATGAACGGACAGACAATGAGCAGTTCTTC.

J is TRBJ1-2 and V is TRBV14; maybe TRBD1 (6 bases). Germline-derived CDR1 and CDR2 are SGHDN and FVKESK. Trimming pared 1 base from V and 3 bases from J, leaving 9 bases between. The CDR3 runs 14 residues. The DNA of the CDR3 is TGTGCCAGCAGCCAAGGGACAGCCCACTATGGCTACACCTTC. Amino acids: CASSQGTAHYGYTF.

The genes are TRBV9 and TRBJ2-6; TRBD1 might be the D (6 bases). This CDR3 has 16 residues. From germline, CDR1 is SGDLS and CDR2 YYNGEE. Trimming took 0 bases from V and 0 from J, leaving 7 bases between them. The CDR3 reads CASSVGDISGANVLTF. The DNA for the CDR3 is TGTGCCAGCAGCGTAGGGGACATCTCTGGGGCCAACGTCCTGACTTTC.

This clone is a singleton in its sample. The chain employs TRBV18 and TRBJ1-5; the match to TRBD1 covers 7 bases. This CDR3 comprises 14 residues. Germline V gives CDR1 KGHSH, CDR2 LQKENI. Trimming took 6 bases from V and 3 from J; bases not matched to a gene: 5. The DNA of the CDR3 is TGTGCCAGCTCTCTAGACAGGGTCAATCAGCCCCAGCATTTT. This encodes CASSLDRVNQPQHF.

This clone was recorded only once. The rearrangement joins TRBV9 to TRBJ2-7, with D perhaps TRBD2 (5 bases). The germline CDR1 and CDR2 sequences are SGDLS and YYNGEE. The CDR3 length is 12 residues. With 0 bases removed from V and 5 bases from J, the gap between germline ends came to 6 bases. CDR3 amino acids: CASSVEGDEQYF. DNA of the CDR3: TGTGCCAGCAGCGTAGAGGGAGACGAGCAGTACTTC.

The chain is built from TRBV9 and TRBJ1-6; D is uncertain. CDR1 and CDR2 from the germline V gene are SGDLS and YYNGEE. Trimming removed 3 bases from V and 6 bases from J, with 13 bases in between. The CDR3 runs to 15 residues. The CDR3 region has the DNA TGTGCCAGCAGCGCCGCGAATAATCCTAATTCACCCCTCCACTTT. Translating gives CASSAANNPNSPLHF. Variable domain in full (rest from reference TRBV9 and TRBJ1-6): DSGVTQTPKHLITATGQRVTLRCSPRSGDLSVYWYQQSLDQGLQFLIQYYNGEERAKGNILERFSAQQFPDLHSELNLSSLELGDSALYFCASSAANNPNSPLHFGNGTRLTVT.

The genes are TRBV10-3 and TRBJ2-6; no reliable D call. V shed 4 bases and J shed 1 base, with 14 bases lying between them. CDR1 is ENHRY and CDR2 is SYGVKD in the germline V gene. The CDR3 has 17 residues. This CDR3 is CAISARTVESGANVLTF. In nucleotides, the CDR3 is TGTGCCATCAGTGCAAGAACGGTTGAGTCTGGGGCCAACGTCCTGACTTTC.

V and J are TRBV27 and TRBJ2-3, with 11 positions matching TRBD2. Trimming removed 6 bases from V and 3 bases from J; junction bases left unmatched: 5. The CDR3 runs to 15 residues. Germline V gene data show CDR1 as MNHEY and CDR2 as SMNVEV (reference sequence). The CDR3 region is CASRELAGETDTQYF. In DNA, the CDR3 is TGTGCCAGCAGGGAACTAGCGGGGGAAACAGATACGCAGTATTTT.